This T cell receptor beta chain was identified during a study of blood T cell repertoires in COVID-19 (dated by TCRdb to the early 2020s). About the study as a whole: Samples covering the acute and convalescent phases of COVID-19 were provided by collaborators in the United States, Italy and Spain. The material from the prospective study consisted of cDNA or gDNA derived from T cells, B-cell-depleted T cells, or PBMCs. Deeply sampled blood TCRbeta repertoires from subjects exposed to, actively infected with, or recovered from COVID-19 were included in the dataset. The repertoires were made available in a free public database intended to serve as a resource for research on the immune response to SARS-CoV-2. Samples came from the ongoing ImmuneRACE study (first 160 participants) plus 1,254 subjects from 6 global collaborators. Sample metadata almost always included a de-identified subject ID, COVID-19 status, age in years and sex. HLA class I and class II types, where available, came from metadata supplied by the sample provider rather than from assay-based typing. Paper-wide results and their limitations: How much clinical and demographic metadata was included differed by source and by participant, and the metadata was provided uncurated.

Whole blood was collected in K2EDTA tubes by collaborating institutions according to the institutions' own protocols. Collaborator samples were shipped for TCRbeta analysis as frozen whole blood, isolated PBMCs, or DNA extracted from either sample type. TCRbeta CDR3 regions were amplified from genomic DNA using the immunoSEQ Assay, a bias-controlled multiplex PCR. Under the source paper's analysis protocol: Within the assay, amplification of reference gene primers was used to estimate how many nucleated cells each sample contained. To quantify the absolute abundance of each unique TCRbeta CDR3 rearrangement, sequence reads were collapsed and filtered. For each sample, productive Simpson clonality was calculated as the square root of Simpson's diversity index over productive rearrangements. TCRdb mirrors the immuneACCESS table, restricted to in-frame sequences. Some clones are absent from its copies; in checked studies, under half trace to an unresolved V gene, and the reason for the others is unknown. V, J and clone size reflect that table, while D and trimming were determined from the DNA. Present in this sample are about 52,000 clones, about four fifths of which were seen just once. About 7.3% of the sample comes from the top ten.

As concerns this clone: Its antigen target is currently unknown. The input lacks base qualities; no much larger clone sits a single base away.

V is pruned by 0 bases and J by 5 bases, leaving 4 bases of the junction without a gene match. CDR1 and CDR2 are drawn from the germline V gene: SGHTA, FQGNSA. From the cysteine through the phenylalanine, the CDR3 covers 16 amino acids. Of the read, only the CDR3 DNA is kept; its 48 bases are in frame from base 1. Sequencing was carried out using peripheral blood. The chain links TRBV7-2 with TRBJ2-1; 10 bases in between match TRBD2. The origin of this receptor is an older man with active COVID-19. Here the CDR3 is given as CASSLAGTSVNNEQFF. The nucleotide sequence reads TGTGCCAGCAGCTTAGCCGGGACTAGCGTAAACAATGAGCAGTTCTTC. Outside the CDR3, residues come from the reference TRBV7-2 and TRBJ2-1 proteins, so the full variable domain is: GAGVSQSPSNKVTEKGKDVELRCDPISGHTALYWYRQSLGQGLEFLIYFQGNSAPDKSGLPSDRFSAERTGGSVSTLTIQRTQQEDSAVYLCASSLAGTSVNNEQFFGPGTRLTVL.